This T cell receptor (beta chain) was found in a study of shared clonotypes between healthy human individuals. Study results and limitations: Four donors held approximately 5% of naive CD4 clonotypes in common.

This clone was observed once. Its antigen is currently unknown. Additional DNA sequences in this sample encode the identical CDR3. The CDR3 runs to 10 residues. Germline V lookup: CDR1 SQVTM, CDR2 ANQGSEA. Deletions cut 2 bases from V and 5 bases from J, with 1 base between. Clones were sequenced by immunoSEQ multiplex PCR, and TCRdb holds only the in-frame ones, with some missing. The sample lists 2,500,000 or so clones; roughly 93% were seen once. The V and J genes are TRBV29-1 and TRBJ2-1, with D unresolved. Sequencing used naive CD4+ T cells from PBMCs. The sample's subset: CD45RA+ positively selected. The receptor comes from a man in his late teens or twenties in good health. Some clones in this sample may be carry-over from other donors' samples. CDR3 amino acids: CSVEHNEQFF. The CDR3 DNA sequence: TGCAGCGTTGAACACAATGAGCAGTTCTTC.